The rows below give T cell receptor beta chains drawn from one sample of a study of beta chain features in type 1 diabetes. The assay was immunoSEQ multiplex PCR, and TCRdb's table has in-frame clones only and misses some. The profile shows some 660,000 clones, around 15% of them singletons. Material: naive CD4+ T cells from blood. All receptors come from a man younger than 35 with type 1 diabetes. Both conserved end residues are part of each CDR3. The D gene is left open where the match is weak. Not every row has a clone size; where given, it reads once, few, many or a size class.

v_call	clone_size	d_call	j_call	cdr3_nt	cdr3_aa
TRBV29-1	NA	TRBD1	TRBJ2-3	TGCAGCTTAAGCTGGGGGACAGGTGGAATGGGGGCGGCAGATACGCAGTATTTT	CSLSWGTGGMGAADTQYF
TRBV30	few	NA	TRBJ2-2	TGTGCCTGGAGTGTACTGACCGGGGGTTTAACCGGGGAGCTGTTTTTT	CAWSVLTGGLTGELFF
TRBV5-6	NA	NA	TRBJ1-5	TGTGCCAGCAGCTTGCGGCCATATCGCAATCAGCCCCAGCATTTT	CASSLRPYRNQPQHF
TRBV7-2	NA	TRBD1	TRBJ1-6	TGTGCCAGCAGCCCAGGGGGCCTCCGATCACCCCTCCACTTT	CASSPGGLRSPLHF
TRBV28	few	NA	TRBJ1-6	TGTGCCAGCCGTAGCGGTTCACCCCTCCACTTT	CASRSGSPLHF
TRBV5-1	NA	TRBD1	TRBJ2-7	TGCGCCAGCAGCAGCCGGGACAGGGGCCCCTACGAGCAGTACTTC	CASSSRDRGPYEQYF
TRBV7-6	few	NA	TRBJ2-2	TGTGCCAGCAGCTCTTCCAACACCGGGGAGCTGTTTTTT	CASSSSNTGELFF
TRBV5-6	few	TRBD1	TRBJ1-4	TGTGCCAGCAGCTCAGTTGGACAGGGAGAAAAACTGTTTTTT	CASSSVGQGEKLFF
TRBV21-1	NA	NA	TRBJ1-3	TGTGCCAGCAGCAAGATAAGAGGCATTGGAAACACCATATATTTT	CASSKIRGIGNTIYF
TRBV28	NA	NA	TRBJ1-2	TGTGCCAGCAGAGTAGGCAGCGGCTATGGCTACACCTTC	CASRVGSGYGYTF
TRBV25-1	few	NA	TRBJ1-4	TGTGCCAGCCTACAGGGCCGGGGAGAAAAACTGTTTTTT	CASLQGRGEKLFF
TRBV6-5	NA	NA	TRBJ1-2	TGTGCCAGCAGTTACGTGAGAAGAACTAACTATGGCTACACCTTC	CASSYVRRTNYGYTF
TRBV29-1	NA	TRBD1	TRBJ1-4	TGCAGCGCTGGGACAGGGAATAATGAAAAACTGTTTTTT	CSAGTGNNEKLFF
TRBV9	NA	TRBD2	TRBJ2-5	TGTGCCAGCAGCGTGCGGGGGGGTCATCAAGAGACCCAGTACTTC	CASSVRGGHQETQYF
TRBV6-5	NA	NA	TRBJ1-1	TGTGCCAGCAGTTCATCGATCAGCACTGAAGCTTTCTTT	CASSSSISTEAFF
TRBV13	few	TRBD1	TRBJ2-1	TGTGCCAGCAGCAAGGGACAGGGGGCGTCCCTTTACAATGAGCAGTTCTTC	CASSKGQGASLYNEQFF
TRBV5-1	NA	TRBD1	TRBJ2-1	TGCGCCAGCAGCCTCGACGCGGGACAGGCCGGGCAGTTCTTC	CASSLDAGQAGQFF
TRBV19	NA	NA	TRBJ1-1	TGTGCCAGTAGTAACCCGGGACGGAACACTGAAGCTTTCTTT	CASSNPGRNTEAFF
TRBV15	NA	NA	TRBJ2-7	TGTGCCACCAGCAGAGGTGTACTCTACGAGCAGTACTTC	CATSRGVLYEQYF
TRBV5-6	few	TRBD1	TRBJ1-6	TGTGCCAGCAGCAGGACCGGGACAGGGGATTCACCCCTCCACTTT	CASSRTGTGDSPLHF
TRBV9	NA	NA	TRBJ1-5	TGTGCCAGCAGCGTTACAGGATCGGACAATCAGCCCCAGCATTTT	CASSVTGSDNQPQHF
TRBV5-1	few	NA	TRBJ1-1	TGCGCCAGCAGCAGCGCCCCCGCCAACACTGAAGCTTTCTTT	CASSSAPANTEAFF
TRBV6-5	few	NA	TRBJ1-2	TGTGCCAGCAGATCAGGACAAGAGCTTATCTATGGCTACACCTTC	CASRSGQELIYGYTF
TRBV11-3	NA	NA	TRBJ2-3	TGTGCCAGCAGCTTAGGTGGAGATACGCAGTATTTT	CASSLGGDTQYF
TRBV5-1	few	NA	TRBJ2-4	TGCGCCAGCAGCTCAGGAGGGTCGGATAACATTCAGTACTTC	CASSSGGSDNIQYF
TRBV5-1	few	TRBD2	TRBJ2-5	TGCGCCAGCAGCTTCGGGCTAGCGGGACAGACCCAGTACTTC	CASSFGLAGQTQYF
TRBV10-3	few	NA	TRBJ1-5	TGTGCCATCAGTGACGATTCGGGCAATCAGCCCCAGCATTTT	CAISDDSGNQPQHF
TRBV7-9	few	NA	TRBJ2-3	TGTGCCAGCAGCTTAGGCCGGGACACAAGAAACCATACGCAGTATTTT	CASSLGRDTRNHTQYF
TRBV9	NA	NA	TRBJ2-5	TGTGCCAGCAGCGGCTCCGAAACCGAGACCCAGTACTTC	CASSGSETETQYF
TRBV28	few	NA	TRBJ1-2	TGTGCCAGCGGTGGCTACACCTTC	CASGGYTF
TRBV4-1	few	NA	TRBJ2-3	TGCGCCAGCAGCCAGGACCAAAGGGCCAAAACAGATACGCAGTATTTT	CASSQDQRAKTDTQYF
TRBV25-1	few	NA	TRBJ2-3	TGTGCCAGCAGGCGCGGGGTCACAGATACGCAGTATTTT	CASRRGVTDTQYF
TRBV28	NA	TRBD2	TRBJ2-1	TGTGCCAGCAGAGGACTAGCGGGGGGGAGAAATGAGCAGTTCTTC	CASRGLAGGRNEQFF